This TCR beta chain was profiled in a study of shared clonotypes between healthy human individuals. Between the trimmed V and J ends, which lost 6 bases and 4 bases, there was a span of 15 bases. Germline V gene data show CDR1 as MNHEY and CDR2 as SMNVEV (reference sequence). The CDR3 has 15 amino acids. Regarding this clone: Its antigen is not known.

General study points: The sharing of 4.5% to 5% of naive CD4 clonotypes was seen across a handful of donors.

The study ran the assay at deep level. Per the study methods: Filtering differed, since immunoSEQ gave only junction sequences and no quality scores. Sequenced by immunoSEQ multiplex PCR; TCRdb stores in-frame clones only, minus some. The DNA gave D and trimming, while V, J and clone size come from that table. The profile shows about 2,500,000 clones, more than 80% of them singletons. Sequenced sample: naive CD4+ T cells sorted from blood. Subset indicated: CD45RA+ positively selected. This sequence joins TRBV27 and TRBJ1-4; D is perhaps TRBD1 (6 bases). This receptor was obtained from a man between 18 and 35 years old in good health. The CDR3 bases are TGTGCCAGCAGCCAACAGGGAAGTAATAATGAAAAACTGTTTTTT. Translated: CASSQQGSNNEKLFF.